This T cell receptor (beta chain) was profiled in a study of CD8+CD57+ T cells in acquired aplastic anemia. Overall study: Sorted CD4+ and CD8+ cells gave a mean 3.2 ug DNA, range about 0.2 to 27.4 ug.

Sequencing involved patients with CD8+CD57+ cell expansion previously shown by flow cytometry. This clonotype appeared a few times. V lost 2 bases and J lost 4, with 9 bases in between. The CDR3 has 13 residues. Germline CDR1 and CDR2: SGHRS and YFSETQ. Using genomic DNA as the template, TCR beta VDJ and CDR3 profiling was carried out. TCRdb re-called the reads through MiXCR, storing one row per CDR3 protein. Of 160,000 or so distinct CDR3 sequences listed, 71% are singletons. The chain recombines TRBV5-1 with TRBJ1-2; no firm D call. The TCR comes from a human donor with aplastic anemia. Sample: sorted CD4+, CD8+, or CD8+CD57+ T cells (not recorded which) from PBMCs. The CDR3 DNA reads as TGCGCCAGCAGCTTAATCGACCGCTATGGCTACACCTTC. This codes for CASSLIDRYGYTF.